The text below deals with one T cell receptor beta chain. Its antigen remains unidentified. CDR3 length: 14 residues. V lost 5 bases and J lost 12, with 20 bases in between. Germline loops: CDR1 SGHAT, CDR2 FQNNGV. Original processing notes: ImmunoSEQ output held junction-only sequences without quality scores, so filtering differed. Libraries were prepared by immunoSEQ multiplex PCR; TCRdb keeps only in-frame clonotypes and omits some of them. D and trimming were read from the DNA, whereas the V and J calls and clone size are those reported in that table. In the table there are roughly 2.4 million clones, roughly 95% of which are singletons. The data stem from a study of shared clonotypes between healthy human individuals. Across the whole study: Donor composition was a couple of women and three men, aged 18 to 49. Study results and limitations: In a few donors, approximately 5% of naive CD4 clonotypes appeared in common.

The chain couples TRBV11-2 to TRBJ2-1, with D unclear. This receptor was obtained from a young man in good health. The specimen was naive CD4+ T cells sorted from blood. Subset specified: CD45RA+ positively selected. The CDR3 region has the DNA TGTGCCAGCAGCGACCCACCTCTAGGGAAAGGGCAGTTCTTC. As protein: CASSDPPLGKGQFF.